This T cell receptor (beta chain) stems from a study of T cells in localized non-small cell lung cancer. As to this clone: Its matching antigen is unknown.

TCRdb's copy holds only in-frame clones and misses some; the assay was immunoSEQ multiplex PCR. This sample has approximately 52,000 clones; approximately 80% occur once, and the top ten carry less than 20%. V dropped 4 bases and J dropped 4 bases, with 11 bases sitting between them. CDR3 length: 13 amino acids. Germline values: CDR1 SGHRS, CDR2 YFSETQ. Findings of the study overall: Appearance in adjacent lung was seen for a median approximately 59 of the top 100 tumor clones. Prolonged overall survival went with higher T cell density in the blood.

Sequencing was performed on peripheral blood, taken before any cancer treatment. V and J are TRBV5-1 and TRBJ1-1; possibly TRBD1 for D (5 bases). This sequence was found in a man aged 40 to 75 with stage I squamous cell lung carcinoma. This CDR3 reads CASSQQEGTEAFF. As DNA, the CDR3 is TGCGCCAGCAGCCAACAGGAGGGCACTGAAGCTTTCTTT.